Sequencing of this TCR beta chain was carried out in a study of regulatory T cells in long-lasting Graves disease. Overall study results and limits: Favoring TRBV28, TRBJ1-2 and TRBJ2-5 was a feature seen in persistent disease.

The CDR3 runs to 15 residues. The V end was cut by 5 bases, the J end by 6 bases, with 19 bases between. Time point in this sample: newly diagnosed GD, antithyroid drugs for less than 3 months. Preparation of the TCR library used RNA extracted from PBMCs. In each case, Graves' disease was diagnosed per American Thyroid Association guidelines. This clonotype has ten or more counts. Its antigen is not identified. Researchers made TCR beta libraries by using iRepertoire HTBI primers and running Arm-PCR on CDR3 regions. TCRdb processed the multiplex PCR reads anew with MiXCR; each CDR3 protein has one entry. The table has hundreds of thousands of distinct CDR3 sequences, approximately 15% seen once; the top ten hold 30%. The same data also went into a second study, on T cells in Graves' hyperthyroidism and ophthalmopathy. That source reports: Hyperthyroidism in the patients, aged 18 to 65, was newly diagnosed and under 2 months in duration. The study used the HTBI primer set for a first-round RT-PCR of the TCR CDR3.

The receptor was isolated from a man aged 35-49 years with Graves disease. The starting material was peripheral blood mononuclear cells (PBMCs), obtained at new diagnosis, from a patient treated with antithyroid drugs. This chain uses TRBV12-3 or TRBV12-4 with TRBJ2-5; the D gene is possibly TRBD1 (6 bases). The CDR3 reads CASSMSGPQGKTQYF. The CDR3 bases are TGTGCCAGCAGTATGTCCGGGCCCCAGGGGAAGACCCAGTACTTC.